This T cell receptor (beta chain) was obtained from a study of blood T cells in healthy people across ages. Sample-barcoded 5' priming and a J-beta primer mix drove a second PCR of 7 to 11 cycles. TCRdb re-called the 5' RACE reads with MiXCR, one entry per CDR3 protein. The table includes 800,000 to 950,000 distinct CDR3 sequences, 35% to 40% detected once. V gave up 4 bases and J gave up 12 bases; unmatched junction bases: 19. CDR3 size: 15 residues. Germline assignment: CDR1 SGHRS and CDR2 YFSETQ. In its sample, this clonotype was seen a few times. The origin of this receptor is a man aged 18 to 29 in good health. Sequencing was done on a sample of blood. The chain joins TRBV5-1 to TRBJ2-7, with 7 bases aligning to TRBD1. The CDR3 is CASSPYNPRQGWMYF. CDR3 nucleotide sequence: TGCGCCAGCAGCCCCTACAACCCTCGACAGGGTTGGATGTACTTC.